This T cell receptor (beta chain) was obtained from a study of OX40 agonist ivuxolimab in advanced cancers. At the level of the study: At 0.01 to 10 mg/kg, ivuxolimab was administered intravenously to patients every 2 weeks.

Patients with a history of autoimmune disease or on systemic immunosuppression were excluded. General study points: At 0.1 to 3.0 mg/kg and by week 6, CD4+ and CD8+ T cells in the blood had expanded clonally. More expanded clones were seen, on average, in CD8+ T cells than in CD4+.

Turning to this clone: Its cognate antigen is unknown.

Sequencing used immunoSEQ multiplex PCR; TCRdb keeps in-frame clones, though not all of them. The data hold approximately 68,000 clones, with about 88% observed a single time. The CDR3 length is 15 residues. Germline V lookup: CDR1 MNHNS, CDR2 SASEGT. V dropped 9 bases and J dropped 5; count of bases not matched to a gene: 12. V usage is TRBV6-1 and J usage is TRBJ1-5; 8 nucleotides match TRBD1. Sequencing was performed on CD4+ or CD8+ T cells sorted from blood, taken in a trial of the OX40 agonist ivuxolimab. The source of this sequence is an adult with an advanced solid tumor such as melanoma, head and neck, liver or kidney cancer. The CDR3 DNA reads as TGTGCCAGTATCTCAGGGGGCGGGGGGCATCAGCCCCAGCATTTT. Translated: CASISGGGGHQPQHF.